This entry describes one T cell receptor (beta chain). What antigen it recognizes has not been identified. Per-nucleotide qualities are absent, and no much larger clonotype sits a single base away. For sequencing of the TCRbeta CDR3 region, genomic DNA was extracted from the sorted cells. The immunoSEQ Assay was used to sequence the TCRbeta CDR3 regions. The table comes from immuneACCESS by way of TCRdb, which keeps in-frame sequences with V and J called. Part of the clones is missing from these tables; in studies checked, under half for an unresolved V gene and the rest for unknown reasons. This sample has roughly 48,000 clones in its table, and under 85% of those were observed once. The top ten clones comprise 0.95% to 1.5% of the sample. For CDR1 and CDR2, the germline V gene lists KGHSH and LQKENI. Relative to germline, V is missing 3 bases and J is missing 5 bases, with 8 bases of the junction outside any gene match. The cysteine opens and the phenylalanine closes a CDR3 of 16 amino acids. The read is trimmed to its CDR3 DNA, 48 bases read in frame from base 1.

The trial excluded patients who had a history of autoimmune disease or were on systemic immunosuppression. Peripheral blood for TCR sequencing was drawn from every dose cohort at baseline, at cycle 4 day 1 and at cycle 7 day 1. The samples were taken from a phase I, first-in-human, multicenter, open-label dose-escalation trial of ivuxolimab. The trial enrolled adults with locally advanced or metastatic head and neck squamous cell, hepatocellular, melanoma or renal cell carcinoma. Before TCR sequencing, CD4+ T cells and CD8+ T cells from peripheral blood were sorted into separate populations. These data are taken from a study of OX40 agonist ivuxolimab in advanced cancers. For the study in its entirety: Ivuxolimab was a fully human IgG2 agonistic monoclonal antibody targeting the costimulatory receptor OX40 (CD134). The paper describes the monotherapy dose-escalation part (N of about 54 patients) of the phase I trial of ivuxolimab. The dose-escalation cohort was about 83% male with a mean age of about 54 years, ranging from roughly 23 to 80. Prior anti-PD-1, anti-PD-L1 or anti-CTLA-4 therapy was permitted, and approximately 42% of dose-escalation patients had received checkpoint inhibitors. Among the approximately 54 dose-escalation patients, some 20 had hepatocellular carcinoma, 15 or so melanoma, 9 renal cell carcinoma and 9 head and neck cancer. Partial responses were achieved by three dose-escalation patients, of whom one had hepatocellular carcinoma and two had cutaneous melanoma. Intravenous ivuxolimab was administered to patients every 2 weeks at six dose levels: 0.01, 0.1, 0.3, 1.5, 3 and 10 mg/kg. Peripheral TCRbeta sequencing was intended to test whether TCR sequence diversity was altered and clonal T-cell expansion was caused by ivuxolimab. What the research found in general, with its limitations: Which antigens the clonally expanded peripheral T cells were specific for was not determined. After ivuxolimab, expanded clones were on average more numerous among CD8+ T cells than among CD4+ T cells. At doses of 0.1 to 3.0 mg/kg, clonal expansion of both CD4+ and CD8+ blood T cells was observed from baseline to week 6. Low levels of normalized T-cell clonal expansion were also seen in some patients who did not respond. Partial responders in the 0.1-3.0 mg/kg groups had among the lowest normalized peripheral clonal expansion, especially among CD8+ T cells.

The chain is made from TRBV18 and TRBJ1-4, and 8 bases in between align with TRBD1. The material sequenced was CD4+ or CD8+ T cells sorted from blood, taken in a trial of the OX40 agonist ivuxolimab. This clonotype originated in an adult with an advanced solid tumor such as melanoma, head and neck, liver or kidney cancer. In nucleotide form, the sequence is TGTGCCAGCTCACCGCAATTGGACAGGGCGAATGAAAAACTGTTTTTT. Its product reads: CASSPQLDRANEKLFF.